This TCR beta chain was sequenced in a study of ipilimumab plus nivolumab after autologous stem cell transplantation. Study-level information: The DLBCL group included primary refractory and relapsed cases.

The repertoire was sequenced with immunoSEQ multiplex PCR; TCRdb's copy has only in-frame clones and lacks some. This table has some 22,000 clones, 70% to 85% appearing once. Looked up from germline, CDR1 is SGHTA and CDR2 is FQGNSA. CDR3 length equals 14 residues. About this clone itself: Its antigen is not known. Other nucleotide sequences from this sample produce the same CDR3.

Study observations and caveats: TCR repertoire, Treg phenotype and gut microbiota reportedly support more study of this approach.

Checkpoint therapy with ipilimumab 1 mg/kg began 14 to 28 days after transplant. Through week 26, nivolumab 3 mg/kg IV was given weeks 1, 4, 7, 10, then biweekly. V usage is TRBV7-2 and J usage is TRBJ2-5, with 9 bases fitting TRBD1. The DNA matches TRBJ2-7 better at its end, which makes the J call doubtful. The TCR originated in a male donor with diffuse large B-cell lymphoma. This sample comprised PBMCs, obtained in a trial of ipilimumab plus nivolumab as post-transplant consolidation. The CDR3 here is CASSPGTGFYEQYF. The CDR3 DNA is TGTGCCAGCAGCCCCGGGACAGGGTTCTACGAGCAGTACTTC.